This TCR beta chain comes out of a study of shared clonotypes between healthy human individuals. The germline CDR1 and CDR2 sequences are SGHVS and FNYEAQ. The V gene lost 1 base and the J gene lost 5 bases, with 5 bases spanning the gap. There are 13 residues in the CDR3. At the deep level, the assay was run. Data came from immunoSEQ multiplex PCR; TCRdb stores just in-frame clones and leaves some out. This sample has roughly 810,000 clones, with just over 95% found just once. On this clone itself: Other nucleotide sequences from this sample produce the same CDR3.

Naive CD8 isolation took CD45RO-negative cells positively selected for CCR7 and excluded terminally differentiated effector memory CD45RA+ cells. The sample taken for sequencing was naive CD8+ T cells sorted from blood. The sequence derives from a man under 40 in good health. This chain joins TRBV7-6 and TRBJ2-2; D is possibly TRBD2 (5 bases). The CDR3 DNA reads as TGTGCCAGCAGCTTAGGAGGGACCGGGGAGCTGTTTTTT. Protein: CASSLGGTGELFF.